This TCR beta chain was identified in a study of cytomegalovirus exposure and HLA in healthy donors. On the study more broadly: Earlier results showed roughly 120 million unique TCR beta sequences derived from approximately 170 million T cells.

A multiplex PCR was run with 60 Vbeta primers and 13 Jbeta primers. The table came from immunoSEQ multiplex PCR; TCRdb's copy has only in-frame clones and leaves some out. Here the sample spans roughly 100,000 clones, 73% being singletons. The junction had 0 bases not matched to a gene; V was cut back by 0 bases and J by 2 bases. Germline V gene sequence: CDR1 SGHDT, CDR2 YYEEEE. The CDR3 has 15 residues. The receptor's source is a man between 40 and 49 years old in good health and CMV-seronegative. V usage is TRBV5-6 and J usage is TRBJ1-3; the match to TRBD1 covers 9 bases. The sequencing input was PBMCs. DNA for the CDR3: TGTGCCAGCAGCTTGGGGGACAGGGCTGGAAACACCATATATTTT. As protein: CASSLGDRAGNTIYF. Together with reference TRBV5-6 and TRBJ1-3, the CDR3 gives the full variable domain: DAGVTQSPTHLIKTRGQQVTLRCSPKSGHDTVSWYQQALGQGPQFIFQYYEEEERQRGNFPDRFSGHQFPNYSSELNVNALLLGDSALYLCASSLGDRAGNTIYFGEGSWLTVV.